A single sample is the source of the 14 T cell receptor beta chains below, sequenced in a study of T cell responses to AZD1222 COVID-19 vaccine. Generated by immunoSEQ multiplex PCR, the TCRdb table keeps only in-frame clones and is missing some. Among 100,000 to 150,000 clones listed, approximately 90% were seen once. Specimen: peripheral blood, collected on day 0 of AZD1222 vaccination. The receptors come from an adult in good health.

V is TRBV18 and J is TRBJ1-1; TRBD1 matches 7 bases. The CDR3 has 15 amino acids. Germline values: CDR1 KGHSH, CDR2 LQKENI. V was clipped by 9 bases and J by 10 bases; unmatched bases: 20. DNA for the CDR3: TGTGCCAGTCTTCAGACAGGGAATACCCGAGTAGGAGCTTTCTTT. This translates into CASLQTGNTRVGAFF.

This chain joins TRBV15 and TRBJ1-5; D ambiguous. CDR1 and CDR2 (germline): LNHNV, YYDKDF (reference sequence). The V end lost 0 bases, the J end lost 4 bases, and 7 bases lay between the germline ends. The CDR3 has 14 residues. In nucleotides, the CDR3 is TGTGCCACCAGCAGAGATTTGGGTAATCAGCCCCAGCATTTT. Translation: CATSRDLGNQPQHF.

The chain combines TRBV30 with TRBJ1-5; D unresolved. Per the germline V gene, CDR1 is GTSNPN and CDR2 is SVGIG (reference sequence). This CDR3 is 13 amino acids long. V was trimmed by 2 bases and J by 0 bases, leaving 5 bases between them. The DNA of the CDR3 is TGTGCCTGGAGTAGTTATAGCAATCAGCCCCAGCATTTT. It codes for CAWSSYSNQPQHF.

The chain couples TRBV29-1 to TRBJ2-7; D remains unclear. The CDR3 is 12 amino acids. The V gene's germline CDR1 is SQVTM and CDR2 ANQGSEA. Trimming took 3 bases from V and 0 from J, leaving 6 bases between them. In nucleotides, the CDR3 is TGCAGCGTTGAGGACGGCTCCTACGAGCAGTACTTC. Its protein is CSVEDGSYEQYF.

The chain carries TRBV15 and TRBJ1-1; 7 positions match TRBD1. Germline V gives CDR1 LNHNV, CDR2 YYDKDF (reference sequence). Trimming took 1 base from V and 1 from J; bases not matched to a gene: 6. The CDR3 has 16 residues. CDR3 bases: TGTGCCACCAGCAGAGTGCCAGGGGGAGGGAACACTGAAGCTTTCTTT. Translated, it gives CATSRVPGGGNTEAFF.

This clone showed up just once. The identical CDR3 is also encoded by other nucleotide sequences in the sample. The chain links TRBV12-3 or TRBV12-4 to TRBJ1-2; TRBD1 might be the D (6 bases). The ends were cut back, 2 bases at V and 5 bases at J, with 6 bases in the middle. The CDR3 spans 12 residues. The CDR3 is CASSLQGYGYTF. CDR3 nucleotide sequence: TGTGCCAGCAGTTTACAGGGGTATGGCTACACCTTC.

The CDR3 protein is CASSWSSDNYGYTF. DNA for the CDR3: TGCGCCAGCAGCTGGTCGTCGGACAACTATGGCTACACCTTC. V and J are TRBV5-1 and TRBJ1-2; no definite D call. Trimming stripped 3 bases from V and 2 bases from J, with 11 bases between. The CDR3 sequence is 14 residues long. Germline V gene lookup returns CDR1 SGHRS and CDR2 YFSETQ.

With respect to this clone: This same CDR3 is encoded by further DNA sequences in the sample. The genes are TRBV30 and TRBJ2-5; unclear D gene. This CDR3 is 12 amino acids long. Germline assignment: CDR1 GTSNPN and CDR2 SVGIG (reference sequence). V lost 2 bases, J lost 4 bases, and 8 bases lay in between. CDR3 nucleotides: TGTGCCTGGAGTCAAGGCCGAGAGACCCAGTACTTC. The encoded protein is CAWSQGRETQYF.

This chain connects TRBV7-2 to TRBJ1-1, with D hard to call. CDR3 length equals 13 residues. Trimming cost V 5 bases and J 10 bases, with 17 bases left between them. The germline gives CDR1 SGHTA, CDR2 FQGNSA. The CDR3 sequence: CASSPASRAGAFF. CDR3 DNA: TGTGCCAGCAGCCCCGCTAGTCGCGCGGGAGCTTTCTTT.

This sequence joins TRBV7-3 and TRBJ2-2, with D hard to call. Trimming pared 5 bases from V and 0 bases from J, leaving 10 bases between. Germline lookup yields CDR1 SGHTA and CDR2 FQGTGA. The CDR3 is 15 residues long. CDR3 coding DNA: TGTGCCAGCAGCATGGACGCTACGAACACCGGGGAGCTGTTTTTT. Residues: CASSMDATNTGELFF.

DNA for the CDR3: TGTGCCAGCAGCGTAGCCGGGACAGGGACACCGCGCGAGCAGTACTTC. It encodes CASSVAGTGTPREQYF. The chain carries TRBV9 and TRBJ2-7; 9 bases agree with TRBD1. V lost 0 bases and J lost 6; bases outside the gene matches: 10. CDR3 length: 16 amino acids. CDR1 is SGDLS, CDR2 YYNGEE, per germline. Together with reference TRBV9 and TRBJ2-7, the CDR3 gives the full variable domain: DSGVTQTPKHLITATGQRVTLRCSPRSGDLSVYWYQQSLDQGLQFLIQYYNGEERAKGNILERFSAQQFPDLHSELNLSSLELGDSALYFCASSVAGTGTPREQYFGPGTRLTVT.

The rearrangement joins TRBV11-3 to TRBJ2-2, with 10 bases aligning to TRBD1. CDR3 length: 15 residues. The germline gives CDR1 SGHNT, CDR2 YENEEA. The V gene end was trimmed by 6 bases and the J gene end by 3 bases; junction bases not matched to a gene: 4. In DNA form, the CDR3 reads TGTGCCAGCAGGACAGGGGGCGCGGACACCGGGGAGCTGTTTTTT. Its protein is CASRTGGADTGELFF.

J is TRBJ1-2 and V is TRBV7-2; no clear D. Germline V gene data show CDR1 as SGHTA and CDR2 as FQGNSA. Between the trimmed V and J ends, which lost 2 bases and 4 bases, there was a span of 17 bases. The CDR3 is 16 amino acids. The CDR3 DNA is TGTGCCAGCAGCTTATCCGTACAGCCGTCCATCTATGGCTACACCTTC. Residues: CASSLSVQPSIYGYTF.

The rearrangement links TRBV12-3 or TRBV12-4 to TRBJ1-1, with unresolved D. This CDR3 contains 13 residues. Trimming shortened V by 7 bases and J by 7 bases, and 16 bases separated the two germline ends. The CDR3 DNA reads TGTGCCAGCACACGCCACCCAGAGCATGAAGCTTTCTTT. Its translation: CASTRHPEHEAFF.